The T cell receptor beta chain described here comes from a study of blood T cells in healthy people across ages. The study's findings and limits: CMV infection status of these donors was not known. Across the age range, TCR beta diversity per million T cells fell in a roughly linear way.

Together with a sample-barcoded 5' primer, a J-beta primer mix was included in a second PCR lasting roughly 6 to 12 cycles. Each cDNA molecule received a tag from a template-switch adaptor that had 12 random nucleotides. Via MiXCR, TCRdb re-called the 5' RACE reads, giving one row per CDR3 protein. The sample lists fewer than 900,000 distinct CDR3 sequences, 43% occurring once. V gave up 6 bases and J gave up 6 bases; unmatched junction bases: 10. The CDR3 covers 15 residues. From germline, CDR1 is SNHLY and CDR2 FYNNEI. Extractions gave at least 6 micrograms of total RNA per sample. This clonotype was observed many times. What it binds is unknown.

This TCR came from a woman aged 55-70 years in good health. Sequencing used blood. The chain joins TRBV2 to TRBJ2-3; 9 bases are a match to TRBD1. The CDR3 here is CASRSHGTGSDTQYF. CDR3 bases: TGTGCCAGCAGAAGCCACGGGACAGGGTCGGATACGCAGTATTTT.